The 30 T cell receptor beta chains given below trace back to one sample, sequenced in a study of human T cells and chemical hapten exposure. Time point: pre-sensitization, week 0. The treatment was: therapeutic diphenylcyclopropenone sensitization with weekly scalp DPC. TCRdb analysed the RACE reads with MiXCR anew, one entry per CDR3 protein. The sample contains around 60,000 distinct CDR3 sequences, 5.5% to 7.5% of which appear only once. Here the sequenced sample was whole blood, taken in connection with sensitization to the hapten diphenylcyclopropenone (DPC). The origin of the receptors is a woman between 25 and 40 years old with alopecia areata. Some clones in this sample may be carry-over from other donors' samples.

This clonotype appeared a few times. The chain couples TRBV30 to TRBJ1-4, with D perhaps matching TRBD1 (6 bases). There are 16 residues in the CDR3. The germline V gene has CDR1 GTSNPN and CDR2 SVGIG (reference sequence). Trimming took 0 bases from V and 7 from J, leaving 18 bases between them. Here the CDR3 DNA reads TGTGCCTGGAGTGTAAACAGGGCTCCTGGACGTGAAAAACTGTTTTTT. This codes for CAWSVNRAPGREKLFF. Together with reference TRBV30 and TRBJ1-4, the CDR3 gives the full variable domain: SQTIHQWPATLVQPVGSPLSLECTVEGTSNPNLYWYRQAAGRGLQLLFYSVGIGQISSEVPQNLSASRPQDRQFILSSKKLLLSDSGFYLCAWSVNRAPGREKLFFGSGTQLSVL.

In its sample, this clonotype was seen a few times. CDR3 sequence reads: CASRLTGDHRAVYNEQFF. Written as DNA, the CDR3 is TGTGCCAGCAGGCTGACAGGCGACCATCGGGCCGTTTACAATGAGCAGTTCTTC. The chain recombines TRBV2 with TRBJ2-1; tentatively, D is TRBD1 (6 bases). Trimming stripped 6 bases from V and 4 bases from J, with 25 bases between. The CDR3 is 18 residues long. Germline values: CDR1 SNHLY, CDR2 FYNNEI. Filled out from reference TRBV2 and TRBJ2-1, the complete variable domain reads EPEVTQTPSHQVTQMGQEVILRCVPISNHLYFYWYRQILGQKVEFLVSFYNNEISEKSEIFDDQFSVERPDGSNFTLKIRSTKLEDSAMYFCASRLTGDHRAVYNEQFFGPGTRLTVL.

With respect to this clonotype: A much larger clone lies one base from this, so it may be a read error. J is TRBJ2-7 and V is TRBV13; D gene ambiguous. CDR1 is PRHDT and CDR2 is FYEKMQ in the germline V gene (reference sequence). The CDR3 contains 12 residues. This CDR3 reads CTSSQGSYEQYF. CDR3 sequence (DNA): TGTACCAGCAGCCAAGGCTCCTACGAGCAGTACTTC. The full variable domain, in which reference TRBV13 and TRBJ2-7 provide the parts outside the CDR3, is AAGVIQSPRHLIKEKRETATLKCYPIPRHDTVYWYQQGPGQDPQFLISFYEKMQSDKGSIPDRFSAQQFSDYHSELNMSSLELGDSALYFCTSSQGSYEQYFGPGTRLTVT.

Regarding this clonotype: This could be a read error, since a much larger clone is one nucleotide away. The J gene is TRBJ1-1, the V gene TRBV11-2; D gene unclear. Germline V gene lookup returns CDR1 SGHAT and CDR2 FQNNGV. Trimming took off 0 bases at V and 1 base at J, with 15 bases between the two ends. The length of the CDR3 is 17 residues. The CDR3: CASSLESVRVRNTEAFF. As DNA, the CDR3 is TGTGCCAGCAGCTTAGAGTCTGTGCGGGTCCGGAACACTGAAGCTTTCTTT.

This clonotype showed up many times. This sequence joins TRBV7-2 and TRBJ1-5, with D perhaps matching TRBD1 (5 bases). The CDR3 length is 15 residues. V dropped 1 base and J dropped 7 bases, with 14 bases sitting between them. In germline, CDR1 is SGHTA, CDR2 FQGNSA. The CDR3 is CASSLGARQGQPQHF. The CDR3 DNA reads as TGTGCCAGCAGCTTAGGGGCCCGCCAGGGACAGCCCCAGCATTTT.

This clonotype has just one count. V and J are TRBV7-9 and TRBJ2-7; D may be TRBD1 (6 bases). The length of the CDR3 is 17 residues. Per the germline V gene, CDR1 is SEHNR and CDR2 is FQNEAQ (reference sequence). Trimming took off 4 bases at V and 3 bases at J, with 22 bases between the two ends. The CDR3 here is CASSSGGLAGVYYEQYF. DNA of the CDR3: TGTGCCAGCAGCTCCGGCGGGCTAGCAGGGGTTTACTACGAGCAGTACTTC.

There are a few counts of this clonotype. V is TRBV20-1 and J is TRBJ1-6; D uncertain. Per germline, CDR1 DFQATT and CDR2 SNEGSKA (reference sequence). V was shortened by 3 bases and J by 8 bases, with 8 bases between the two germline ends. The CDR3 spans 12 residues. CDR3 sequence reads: CSASTADSPLHF. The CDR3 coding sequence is TGCAGTGCTAGCACAGCGGATTCACCCCTCCACTTT.

CDR3 sequence reads: CASSPLGLAGYEQYF. The CDR3 DNA reads as TGTGCCAGCAGCCCACTGGGGCTAGCCGGCTACGAGCAGTACTTC. The chain carries TRBV13 and TRBJ2-7; D tentatively reads TRBD1 or TRBD2 (5 bases each). The CDR3 has 15 residues. The V gene lost 5 bases and the J gene lost 3 bases, with 17 bases spanning the gap. Germline loops: CDR1 PRHDT, CDR2 FYEKMQ (reference sequence).

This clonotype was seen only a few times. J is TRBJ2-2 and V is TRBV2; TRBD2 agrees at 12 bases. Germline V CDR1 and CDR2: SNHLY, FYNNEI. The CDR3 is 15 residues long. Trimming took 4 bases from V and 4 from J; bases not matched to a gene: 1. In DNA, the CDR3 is TGTGCCAGCAGTGTGACTAGCGGGGGCACCGGGGAGCTGTTTTTT. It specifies CASSVTSGGTGELFF.

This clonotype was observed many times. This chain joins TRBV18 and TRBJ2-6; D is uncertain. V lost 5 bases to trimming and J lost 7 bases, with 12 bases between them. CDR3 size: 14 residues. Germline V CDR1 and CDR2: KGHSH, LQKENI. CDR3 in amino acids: CASSTNDGANVLTF. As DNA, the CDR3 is TGTGCCAGCTCAACGAATGACGGAGCCAACGTCCTGACTTTC.

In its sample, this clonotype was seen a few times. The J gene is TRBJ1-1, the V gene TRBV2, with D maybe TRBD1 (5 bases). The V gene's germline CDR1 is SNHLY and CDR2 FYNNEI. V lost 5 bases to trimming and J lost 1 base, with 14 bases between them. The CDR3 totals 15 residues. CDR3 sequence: CASSLIGAENTEAFF. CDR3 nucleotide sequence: TGTGCCAGCAGTCTAATTGGGGCTGAGAACACTGAAGCTTTCTTT.

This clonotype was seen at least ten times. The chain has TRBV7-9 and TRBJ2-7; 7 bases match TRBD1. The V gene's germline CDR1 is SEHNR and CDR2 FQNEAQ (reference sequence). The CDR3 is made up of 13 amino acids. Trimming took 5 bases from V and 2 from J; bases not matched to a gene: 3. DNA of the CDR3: TGTGCCAGCAGCCAGACAGGGACCTACGAGCAGTACTTC. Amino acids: CASSQTGTYEQYF.

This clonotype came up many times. CDR3 in amino acids: CASMIGPGSYGYTF. The CDR3 nucleotides are TGTGCCAGCATGATAGGGCCGGGGAGCTATGGCTACACCTTC. The chain combines TRBV6-1 with TRBJ1-2; D remains ambiguous. Germline CDR1 reads MNHNS; CDR2 reads SASEGT. This CDR3 comprises 14 residues. With 7 bases removed from V and 4 bases from J, the gap between germline ends came to 16 bases.

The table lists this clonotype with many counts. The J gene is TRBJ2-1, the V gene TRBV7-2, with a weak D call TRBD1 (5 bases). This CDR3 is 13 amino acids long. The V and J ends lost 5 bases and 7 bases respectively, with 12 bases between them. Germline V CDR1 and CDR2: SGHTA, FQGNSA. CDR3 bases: TGTGCCAGCAGCCTGCGACAGCTAAATGAGCAGTTCTTC. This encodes CASSLRQLNEQFF.

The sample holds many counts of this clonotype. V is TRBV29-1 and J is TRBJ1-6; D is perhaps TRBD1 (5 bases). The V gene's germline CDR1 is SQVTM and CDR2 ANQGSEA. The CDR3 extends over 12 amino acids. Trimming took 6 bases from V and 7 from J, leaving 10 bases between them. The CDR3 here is CSVGTGNSPLHF. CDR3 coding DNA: TGCAGCGTGGGAACAGGAAATTCACCCCTCCACTTT.

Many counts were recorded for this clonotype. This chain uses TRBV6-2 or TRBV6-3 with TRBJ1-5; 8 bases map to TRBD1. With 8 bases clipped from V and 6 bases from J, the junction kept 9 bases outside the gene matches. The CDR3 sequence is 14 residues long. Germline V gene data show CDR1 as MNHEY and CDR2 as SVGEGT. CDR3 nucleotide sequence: TGTGCCAGCGAGGACAGGGTAGGTCGTCAGCCCCAGCATTTT. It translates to CASEDRVGRQPQHF.

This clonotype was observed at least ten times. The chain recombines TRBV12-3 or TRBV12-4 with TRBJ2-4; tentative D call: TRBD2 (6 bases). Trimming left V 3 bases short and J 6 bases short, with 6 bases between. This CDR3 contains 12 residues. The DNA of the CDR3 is TGTGCCAGCAGTTTCGGGGGAAACATTCAGTACTTC. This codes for CASSFGGNIQYF.

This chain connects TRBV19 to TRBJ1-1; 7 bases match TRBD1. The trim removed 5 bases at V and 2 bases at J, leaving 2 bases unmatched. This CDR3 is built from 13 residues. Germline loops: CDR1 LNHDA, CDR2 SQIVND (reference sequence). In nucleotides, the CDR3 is TGTGCCAGTAGTGGGACAGCCAACACTGAAGCTTTCTTT. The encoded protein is CASSGTANTEAFF.

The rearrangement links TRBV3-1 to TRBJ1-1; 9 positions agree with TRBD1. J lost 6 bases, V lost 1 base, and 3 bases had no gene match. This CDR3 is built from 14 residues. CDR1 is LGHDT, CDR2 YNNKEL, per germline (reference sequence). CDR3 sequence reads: CASSQGTGVPEAFF. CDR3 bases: TGTGCCAGCAGCCAAGGGACAGGGGTGCCTGAAGCTTTCTTT.

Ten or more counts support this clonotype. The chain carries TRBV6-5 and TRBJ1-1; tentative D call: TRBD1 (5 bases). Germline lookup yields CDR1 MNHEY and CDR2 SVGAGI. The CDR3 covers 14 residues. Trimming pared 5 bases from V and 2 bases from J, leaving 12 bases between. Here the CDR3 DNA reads TGTGCCAGCAGTCATCCGCAGGGTAACACTGAAGCTTTCTTT. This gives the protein CASSHPQGNTEAFF.

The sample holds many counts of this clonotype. CDR3 residues: CASTKYRSQETQYF. The DNA of the CDR3 is TGTGCCAGCACAAAATACAGGAGTCAAGAGACCCAGTACTTC. V usage is TRBV2 and J usage is TRBJ2-5, with a tentative D call TRBD1 (5 bases). The ends were cut back, 7 bases at V and 2 bases at J, with 14 bases in the middle. The CDR3 covers 14 residues. Germline CDR1 reads SNHLY; CDR2 reads FYNNEI.

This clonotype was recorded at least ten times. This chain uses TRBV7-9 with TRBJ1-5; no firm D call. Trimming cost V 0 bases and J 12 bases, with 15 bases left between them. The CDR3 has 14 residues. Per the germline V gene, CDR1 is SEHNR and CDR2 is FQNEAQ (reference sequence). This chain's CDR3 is CASSLATTPERQHF. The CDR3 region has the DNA TGTGCCAGCAGCTTAGCAACAACTCCCGAGCGCCAGCATTTT.

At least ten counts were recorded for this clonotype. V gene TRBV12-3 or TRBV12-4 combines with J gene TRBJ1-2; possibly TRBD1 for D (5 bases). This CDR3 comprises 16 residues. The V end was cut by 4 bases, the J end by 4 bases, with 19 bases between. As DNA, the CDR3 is TGTGCCAGCAGTTCCGATAGACAGCCGTTTATCTATGGCTACACCTTC. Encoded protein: CASSSDRQPFIYGYTF.

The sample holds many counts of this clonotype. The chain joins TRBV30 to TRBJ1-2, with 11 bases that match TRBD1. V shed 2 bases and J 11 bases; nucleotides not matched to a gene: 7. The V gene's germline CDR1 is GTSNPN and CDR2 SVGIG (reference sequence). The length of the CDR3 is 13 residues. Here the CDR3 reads CAWSSGTGGPYTF. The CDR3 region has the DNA TGTGCCTGGAGTTCCGGGACAGGGGGGCCTTACACCTTC.

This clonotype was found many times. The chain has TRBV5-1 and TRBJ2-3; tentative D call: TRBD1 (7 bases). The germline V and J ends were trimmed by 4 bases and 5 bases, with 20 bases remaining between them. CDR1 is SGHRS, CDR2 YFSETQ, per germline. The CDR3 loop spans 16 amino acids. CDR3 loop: CASSPRMEGAEDTQYF. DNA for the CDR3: TGCGCCAGCAGCCCAAGGATGGAGGGGGCGGAAGATACGCAGTATTTT.

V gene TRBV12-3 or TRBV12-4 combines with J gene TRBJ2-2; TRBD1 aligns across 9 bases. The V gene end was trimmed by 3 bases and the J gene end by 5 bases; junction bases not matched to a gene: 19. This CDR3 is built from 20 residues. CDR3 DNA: TGTGCCAGCAGTTTTGTCCCCCACCCTGACAGGGGGATTATGACCGGGGAGCTGTTTTTT. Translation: CASSFVPHPDRGIMTGELFF.

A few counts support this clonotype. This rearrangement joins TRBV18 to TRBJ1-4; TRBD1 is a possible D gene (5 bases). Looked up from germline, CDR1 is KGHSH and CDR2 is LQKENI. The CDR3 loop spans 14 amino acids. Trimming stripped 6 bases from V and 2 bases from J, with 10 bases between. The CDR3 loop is CASSREGTNEKLFF. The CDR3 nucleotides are TGTGCCAGCTCCAGGGAAGGCACTAATGAAAAACTGTTTTTT.

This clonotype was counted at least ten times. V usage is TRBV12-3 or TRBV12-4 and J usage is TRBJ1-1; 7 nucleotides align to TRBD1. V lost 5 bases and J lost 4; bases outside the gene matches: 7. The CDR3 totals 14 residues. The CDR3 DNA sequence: TGTGCCAGCAGTCGCAGACAGGGCGGCACTGAAGCTTTCTTT. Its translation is CASSRRQGGTEAFF.

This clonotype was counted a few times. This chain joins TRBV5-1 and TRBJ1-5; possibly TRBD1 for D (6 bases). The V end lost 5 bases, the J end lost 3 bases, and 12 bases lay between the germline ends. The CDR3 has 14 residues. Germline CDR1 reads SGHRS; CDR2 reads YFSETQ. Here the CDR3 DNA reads TGCGCCAGCAGTAAGACAGGTGACAATCAGCCCCAGCATTTT. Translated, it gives CASSKTGDNQPQHF. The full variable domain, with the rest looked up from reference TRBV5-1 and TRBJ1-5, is KAGVTQTPRYLIKTRGQQVTLSCSPISGHRSVSWYQQTPGQGLQFLFEYFSETQRNKGNFPGRFSGRQFSNSRSEMNVSTLELGDSALYLCASSKTGDNQPQHFGDGTRLSIL.

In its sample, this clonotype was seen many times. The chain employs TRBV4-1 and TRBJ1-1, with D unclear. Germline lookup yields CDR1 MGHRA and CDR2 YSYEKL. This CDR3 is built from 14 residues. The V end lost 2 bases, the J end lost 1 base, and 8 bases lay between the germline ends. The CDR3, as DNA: TGCGCCAGCAGCCAAATAGAAGGGAACACTGAAGCTTTCTTT. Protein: CASSQIEGNTEAFF.